What follows describes a single T cell receptor beta chain. The antigen is undetermined. This sample is part of a study of early stage breast cancer tumors. On the study more broadly: About 80% of the 16 invasive tumors were ER+, PR+ and HER2-. Study outcomes and limitations: Tumors had roughly 2.4-fold higher T cell density and higher clonality than adjacent normal breast tissue.

CDR3 size: 15 residues. Germline values: CDR1 SGHNT, CDR2 YENEEA. Trimming left V 1 base short and J 0 bases short, with 7 bases between. Here immunoSEQ multiplex PCR was the method, and the copy in TCRdb shows in-frame clones only, minus some. This sample has tens of thousands of clones, with around 90% found just once. The sequencing input was blood. This clonotype was obtained from a person aged 65 to 85 with breast cancer. The chain employs TRBV11-3 and TRBJ1-3; unclear D gene. The CDR3 DNA reads TGTGCCAGCAGCTTAGTTTCGGGCTCTGGAAACACCATATATTTT. As protein: CASSLVSGSGNTIYF. Full variable domain (remainder filled in from reference TRBV11-3 and TRBJ1-3): EAGVVQSPRYKIIEKKQPVAFWCNPISGHNTLYWYLQNLGQGPELLIRYENEEAVDDSQLPKDRFSAERLKGVDSTLKIQPAELGDSAVYLCASSLVSGSGNTIYFGEGSWLTVV.